This T cell receptor (beta chain) was recorded in a study of early T cells in non-severe SARS-CoV-2 infection. Unique molecular identifiers were added to individual cDNA molecules. A single record per CDR3 protein comes from TCRdb applying MiXCR to the 5' RACE reads. Here the sample spans around 44,000 distinct CDR3 sequences, about 7.4% being singletons. Germline CDR1 MGHRA, CDR2 YSYEKL. The ends lost 4 bases at V and 8 bases at J; junction bases unmatched: 16. This CDR3 contains 17 residues. The sequence came from an adult who was a healthcare worker with PCR-confirmed SARS-CoV-2 infection or an uninfected control (not recorded which). What was sequenced was whole blood. The chain uses TRBV4-1 and TRBJ2-1, with 8 positions matching TRBD2. CDR3 sequence (DNA): TGCGCCAGCAGCCCCACCATTAAGCGGGGGCCTAGGGATGAGCAGTTCTTC. As protein: CASSPTIKRGPRDEQFF.